This passage covers 17 T cell receptor beta chains from one sample sequenced in a study of T-cell memory formation after mild COVID-19. MiXCR, run by TCRdb on the 5' RACE reads, gives a single entry per CDR3 protein. The sample has 300,000 to 400,000 distinct CDR3 sequences, about 15% seen once. The sequenced sample was PBMCs or a T cell subset sorted from them (not recorded which). The receptors shown here come from a young man who had mild COVID-19 (a few samples of this study predate the infection). Cell type and time point are not known.

The chain employs TRBV12-3 or TRBV12-4 and TRBJ1-2, with D perhaps TRBD1 (5 bases). The CDR3 covers 13 residues. V gave up 6 bases and J gave up 7 bases, with 15 bases separating them. The CDR3 region has the DNA TGTGCCAGCAGGCCCGGGGCCTTCCGTGGCTACACCTTC. Translated, it gives CASRPGAFRGYTF.

This clonotype turned up a few times. V usage is TRBV9 and J usage is TRBJ2-5; TRBD2 matches 8 bases. The CDR3 runs to 18 residues. With 0 bases clipped from V and 2 bases from J, the junction kept 12 bases outside the gene matches. CDR1 and CDR2 from the germline V gene are SGDLS and YYNGEE. The DNA of the CDR3 is TGTGCCAGCAGCGTAGCTCTCGGGAGCGGGGGCGAACAAGAGACCCAGTACTTC. It specifies CASSVALGSGGEQETQYF. The full variable domain, with the rest looked up from reference TRBV9 and TRBJ2-5, is DSGVTQTPKHLITATGQRVTLRCSPRSGDLSVYWYQQSLDQGLQFLIQYYNGEERAKGNILERFSAQQFPDLHSELNLSSLELGDSALYFCASSVALGSGGEQETQYFGPGTRLLVL.

The chain has TRBV4-3 and TRBJ1-2; 8 bases agree with TRBD1. Germline CDR1 is LGHNA and CDR2 is YSLEER. This CDR3 has 15 amino acids. The V segment lost 2 bases and the J segment 3 bases; nucleotides outside the gene matches: 5. As DNA, the CDR3 is TGCGCCAGCAGCCAAAAGACAGGGGAAGACTATGGCTACACCTTC. It codes for CASSQKTGEDYGYTF.

V gene TRBV7-8 combines with J gene TRBJ2-1; 7 nucleotides agree with TRBD1. V dropped 5 bases and J dropped 5; count of bases not matched to a gene: 9. CDR3 length: 15 residues. CDR1 and CDR2 (germline): SGHVS, FQNEAQ. The CDR3 loop is CASSTSRQGHNEQFF. The CDR3 DNA reads as TGTGCCAGCAGCACCTCCCGACAGGGACACAATGAGCAGTTCTTC.

This clonotype was detected a few times. This chain uses TRBV29-1 with TRBJ2-3; TRBD2 is a possible D gene (6 bases). Germline-derived CDR1 and CDR2 are SQVTM and ANQGSEA. The CDR3 totals 12 residues. The V end was cut by 3 bases, the J end by 3 bases, with 7 bases between. CDR3 loop: CSVEEGTDTQYF. The CDR3 coding sequence is TGCAGCGTTGAGGAGGGTACAGATACGCAGTATTTT.

This clonotype was seen a handful of times. This chain connects TRBV7-3 to TRBJ2-3; 10 positions match TRBD1. Per germline, CDR1 SGHTA and CDR2 FQGTGA. The CDR3 is 16 amino acids. The V gene end was trimmed by 1 base and the J gene end by 1 base; junction bases not matched to a gene: 2. CDR3 sequence: CASSLRGTGGTDTQYF. The CDR3 region has the DNA TGTGCCAGCAGCTTAAGGGGGACAGGGGGCACAGATACGCAGTATTTT.

Only a few counts were recorded for this clonotype. V gene TRBV20-1 combines with J gene TRBJ2-7; TRBD2 agrees at 12 bases. The CDR3 contains 13 residues. The germline V gene encodes CDR1 DFQATT and CDR2 SNEGSKA (reference sequence). The V segment lost 1 base and the J segment 9 bases; nucleotides outside the gene matches: 4. The CDR3 sequence is CSARGTSGAVQYV. Written as DNA, the CDR3 is TGCAGTGCTAGAGGGACTAGCGGGGCTGTGCAGTACGTC.

This clonotype was seen repeatedly, ten times or more. This chain joins TRBV20-1 and TRBJ1-5, with D maybe TRBD1 (6 bases). The CDR3 spans 14 residues. Per germline, CDR1 DFQATT and CDR2 SNEGSKA (reference sequence). Trimming took off 3 bases at V and 5 bases at J, with 14 bases between the two ends. The CDR3, as DNA: TGCAGTGCTAGTGCAGGGGATAGGTATCAGCCCCAGCATTTT. It encodes CSASAGDRYQPQHF.

The chain couples TRBV9 to TRBJ2-7; 8 nucleotides match TRBD1. The CDR3 loop spans 14 amino acids. Trimming removed 6 bases from V and 7 bases from J; junction bases left unmatched: 12. Germline CDR1 is SGDLS and CDR2 is YYNGEE. The CDR3 loop reads CASTQGASPGEQYF. CDR3 DNA sequence: TGTGCCAGCACCCAGGGGGCCTCCCCCGGAGAGCAGTACTTC.

Remarks on this clonotype: At one of its ends the junction is not consistent with the germline gene, which may arise from a read error. The rearrangement joins TRBV5-1 to TRBJ2-2, with unresolved D. Germline V gene data show CDR1 as SGHRS and CDR2 as YFSETQ. The CDR3 length is 13 residues. This CDR3 reads CASSYESTEELFF. CDR3 bases: TGCGCCAGCAGCTACGAGAGCACCGAGGAGCTGTTTTTT.

The chain recombines TRBV9 with TRBJ2-5, with D possibly being TRBD1 (6 bases). CDR3 length equals 17 residues. Trimming took 4 bases from V and 0 from J, leaving 19 bases between them. Germline loops: CDR1 SGDLS, CDR2 YYNGEE. The CDR3 DNA is TGTGCCAGCAGCCTTTCCCCGAACCGACAGGACCAAGAGACCCAGTACTTC. Its protein product is CASSLSPNRQDQETQYF.

The CDR3 is CASSLRGRGRIRNEQFF. The CDR3 nucleotides read TGTGCCAGCAGTTTACGGGGCCGGGGGCGCATAAGGAATGAGCAGTTCTTC. The chain has TRBV28 and TRBJ2-1; D could derive from TRBD1 or TRBD2 (6 bases each). Looked up from germline, CDR1 is MDHEN and CDR2 is SYDVKM. With 2 bases removed from V and 7 bases from J, the gap between germline ends came to 21 bases. There are 17 residues in the CDR3.

In its sample, this clonotype was seen a few times. This rearrangement joins TRBV20-1 to TRBJ1-4; TRBD1 might be the D (6 bases). CDR3 size: 12 residues. Germline CDR1 is DFQATT and CDR2 is SNEGSKA (reference sequence). The CDR3 sequence is CSAGVSNEKLFF. DNA for the CDR3: TGCAGCGCAGGGGTGTCTAATGAAAAACTGTTTTTT.

There are many counts of this clonotype. The chain joins TRBV12-3 or TRBV12-4 to TRBJ2-2, with D perhaps TRBD1 (7 bases). The germline V and J ends were trimmed by 7 bases and 2 bases, with 11 bases remaining between them. This CDR3 is built from 14 residues. The CDR3 nucleotides read TGTGCCAGCACCCAGGGGGGAAACACCGGGGAGCTGTTTTTT. Amino acid sequence: CASTQGGNTGELFF.

The CDR3 sequence: CASSLGFTGAGEKLFF. The CDR3 nucleotides are TGTGCCAGCAGCTTAGGTTTTACGGGGGCAGGGGAAAAACTGTTTTTT. The V gene is TRBV7-6, the J gene TRBJ1-4, with a possible D match to TRBD1 (6 bases). V gave up 1 base and J gave up 8 bases, with 17 bases separating them. CDR1 and CDR2 from the germline V gene are SGHVS and FNYEAQ. CDR3 length: 16 amino acids.

This sequence joins TRBV7-9 and TRBJ1-4; D call uncertain. The germline V and J ends were trimmed by 3 bases and 6 bases, with 11 bases remaining between them. In germline, CDR1 is SEHNR, CDR2 FQNEAQ (reference sequence). CDR3 size: 14 residues. The CDR3 loop reads CASSFGRGYEKLFF. The DNA of the CDR3 is TGTGCCAGCAGCTTTGGACGAGGGTATGAAAAACTGTTTTTT.

The gene calls are TRBV9 and TRBJ2-7; TRBD1 aligns across 8 bases. CDR3 length: 16 amino acids. In germline, CDR1 is SGDLS, CDR2 YYNGEE. The V segment lost 3 bases and the J segment 4 bases; nucleotides outside the gene matches: 12. As DNA, the CDR3 is TGTGCCAGCAGCGGAGAGGGGCGGACAGGGTCGTACGAGCAGTACTTC. It translates to CASSGEGRTGSYEQYF.